These T cell receptor beta chains were read from a single sample in a study of response to subunit inactivated influenza vaccine. Each CDR3 protein is one row after TCRdb ran MiXCR on the RT-PCR reads. The table has just over 300,000 distinct CDR3 sequences, 21% seen once. The sample consisted of PBMCs from blood, taken about 20 months after vaccination. The origin of the receptors is a man aged 50-75 years who received an inactivated influenza vaccine. Each CDR3 is given with its conserved first and last residue. The D gene is left open where the match is weak. Clone size is stated in some rows and not others, as once, few, many or a class when expanded.

V gene: TRBV21-1; D gene: -; J gene: TRBJ1-4; clone size: few; CDR3 protein: CASSNASTQNEKLFF; CDR3 DNA: TGTGCCAGCAGCAATGCGTCGACTCAGAATGAAAAACTGTTTTTT
V gene: TRBV6-2/TRBV6-3; D gene: TRBD1; J gene: TRBJ2-7; clone size: few; CDR3 protein: CASSYVMGTGFEQYF; CDR3 DNA: TGTGCCAGCAGTTACGTCATGGGGACAGGGTTCGAGCAGTACTTC
V gene: TRBV14; D gene: -; J gene: TRBJ2-1; clone size: -; CDR3 protein: CASSQDPFKTGQVVNEQFF; CDR3 DNA: TGTGCCAGCAGCCAAGATCCTTTCAAGACAGGCCAGGTAGTCAATGAGCAGTTCTTC
V gene: TRBV28; D gene: -; J gene: TRBJ2-5; clone size: few; CDR3 protein: CASNIRRTPKETQYF; CDR3 DNA: TGTGCCAGCAATATACGACGGACACCAAAAGAGACCCAGTACTTC
V gene: TRBV20-1; D gene: -; J gene: TRBJ2-2; clone size: few; CDR3 protein: CSARSGTTNTGELFF; CDR3 DNA: TGCAGTGCTAGGTCCGGGACAACGAACACCGGGGAGCTGTTTTTT
V gene: TRBV10-2; D gene: TRBD2; J gene: TRBJ2-3; clone size: few; CDR3 protein: CASSESASGYTDTQYF; CDR3 DNA: TGCGCCAGCAGTGAGAGTGCTAGCGGGTACACAGATACGCAGTATTTT
V gene: TRBV5-6; D gene: TRBD2; J gene: TRBJ2-4; clone size: few; CDR3 protein: CASSLGLAGSKNIQYF; CDR3 DNA: TGTGCCAGCAGCTTGGGACTAGCGGGAAGCAAAAACATTCAGTACTTC
V gene: TRBV12-3/TRBV12-4; D gene: TRBD1; J gene: TRBJ1-3; clone size: few; CDR3 protein: CASRGTGLSGNTIYF; CDR3 DNA: TGTGCCAGCAGGGGGACAGGACTCTCTGGAAACACCATATATTTT
V gene: TRBV5-1; D gene: -; J gene: TRBJ2-2; clone size: few; CDR3 protein: CASSLYSNTGELFF; CDR3 DNA: TGCGCCAGCAGCTTATACAGCAACACCGGGGAGCTGTTTTTT
V gene: TRBV20-1; D gene: -; J gene: TRBJ1-5; clone size: few; CDR3 protein: CSALPGGTGNQPQHF; CDR3 DNA: TGCAGTGCCCTCCCTGGGGGAACGGGCAATCAGCCCCAGCATTTT
V gene: TRBV5-1; D gene: -; J gene: TRBJ2-3; clone size: few; CDR3 protein: CASSFNGLGTDTQYF; CDR3 DNA: TGCGCCAGCAGCTTTAACGGACTCGGCACAGATACGCAGTATTTT
V gene: TRBV28; D gene: -; J gene: TRBJ2-6; clone size: few; CDR3 protein: CASSFYISGANVLTF; CDR3 DNA: TGTGCCAGCAGTTTTTACATCTCTGGGGCCAACGTCCTGACTTTC
V gene: TRBV20-1; D gene: TRBD2; J gene: TRBJ2-5; clone size: -; CDR3 protein: CSARARTRSSQETQYF; CDR3 DNA: TGCAGTGCTAGAGCTCGGACTAGGTCGTCGCAAGAGACCCAGTACTTC
V gene: TRBV6-2/TRBV6-3; D gene: TRBD1; J gene: TRBJ2-1; clone size: -; CDR3 protein: CASSITRGRTEQFF; CDR3 DNA: TGTGCCAGCAGCATAACGAGGGGGCGCACTGAGCAGTTCTTC
V gene: TRBV5-1; D gene: -; J gene: TRBJ1-2; clone size: many; CDR3 protein: CASSLGNPDYGYTF; CDR3 DNA: TGCGCCAGCAGCCTAGGGAATCCGGACTATGGCTACACCTTC
V gene: TRBV12-3/TRBV12-4; D gene: TRBD1; J gene: TRBJ1-5; clone size: few; CDR3 protein: CASRMGAGGNQPQHF; CDR3 DNA: TGTGCCAGCAGAATGGGGGCAGGGGGGAATCAGCCCCAGCATTTT
V gene: TRBV28; D gene: -; J gene: TRBJ2-5; clone size: -; CDR3 protein: CASRNRPGTKVVETQYF; CDR3 DNA: TGTGCCAGCAGAAACAGGCCCGGGACAAAGGTGGTGGAGACCCAGTACTTC
V gene: TRBV6-1; D gene: -; J gene: TRBJ1-1; clone size: few; CDR3 protein: CASSGRVLRGTEAFF; CDR3 DNA: TGTGCCAGCAGTGGACGGGTTCTTAGGGGCACTGAAGCTTTCTTT
V gene: TRBV20-1; D gene: -; J gene: TRBJ2-1; clone size: -; CDR3 protein: CSASGPTGEVSYNEQFF; CDR3 DNA: TGCAGTGCTAGTGGCCCAACAGGGGAGGTATCCTACAATGAGCAGTTCTTC
V gene: TRBV5-1; D gene: -; J gene: TRBJ2-7; clone size: few; CDR3 protein: CASSSGRENYEQYF; CDR3 DNA: TGCGCCAGCAGCTCAGGACGGGAGAACTACGAGCAGTACTTC
V gene: TRBV19; D gene: TRBD2; J gene: TRBJ2-7; clone size: -; CDR3 protein: CASSAFGGDSYEQYF; CDR3 DNA: TGTGCCAGTAGCGCATTCGGGGGGGACTCCTACGAGCAGTACTTC
V gene: TRBV20-1; D gene: TRBD1; J gene: TRBJ1-2; clone size: few; CDR3 protein: CSANPGQQITNYGYTF; CDR3 DNA: TGCAGTGCTAATCCGGGACAGCAAATAACTAACTATGGCTACACCTTC
V gene: TRBV7-8; D gene: TRBD2; J gene: TRBJ2-7; clone size: -; CDR3 protein: CASSPQRGILYEQYF; CDR3 DNA: TGTGCCAGCAGCCCCCAGCGGGGGATTTTGTACGAGCAGTACTTC
V gene: TRBV20-1; D gene: -; J gene: TRBJ1-1; clone size: few; CDR3 protein: CSASTPGGAEAFF; CDR3 DNA: TGCAGTGCTTCCACACCTGGGGGCGCAGAAGCTTTCTTT
V gene: TRBV13; D gene: -; J gene: TRBJ2-3; clone size: -; CDR3 protein: CASRGVGTDTQYF; CDR3 DNA: TGTGCCAGCAGGGGGGTTGGCACAGATACGCAGTATTTT
V gene: TRBV4-1; D gene: -; J gene: TRBJ1-6; clone size: few; CDR3 protein: CASSRGWSSYNSPLHF; CDR3 DNA: TGCGCCAGCAGCAGAGGCTGGAGCTCCTATAATTCACCCCTCCACTTT
V gene: TRBV5-6; D gene: -; J gene: TRBJ2-1; clone size: -; CDR3 protein: CASSGQYNEQFF; CDR3 DNA: TGTGCCAGCAGCGGACAGTACAATGAGCAGTTCTTC
V gene: TRBV15; D gene: -; J gene: TRBJ2-7; clone size: -; CDR3 protein: CATSRDGESYEQYF; CDR3 DNA: TGTGCCACCAGCAGAGATGGGGAAAGTTACGAGCAGTACTTC
V gene: TRBV27; D gene: -; J gene: TRBJ1-2; clone size: -; CDR3 protein: CASSLFGGVNYGYTF; CDR3 DNA: TGTGCCAGCAGTTTGTTTGGGGGCGTGAACTATGGCTACACCTTC
V gene: TRBV11-2; D gene: -; J gene: TRBJ2-4; clone size: few; CDR3 protein: CASSPGLRGRLAKNIQYF; CDR3 DNA: TGTGCCAGCAGCCCAGGACTACGTGGGCGTTTAGCCAAAAACATTCAGTACTTC
V gene: TRBV12-3/TRBV12-4; D gene: -; J gene: TRBJ2-4; clone size: few; CDR3 protein: CASSLEHKNIQYF; CDR3 DNA: TGTGCCAGCAGTTTGGAACACAAAAACATTCAGTACTTC
V gene: TRBV10-3; D gene: -; J gene: TRBJ1-1; clone size: many; CDR3 protein: CAISELGTGAFF; CDR3 DNA: TGTGCCATCAGTGAATTGGGGACTGGGGCTTTCTTT
V gene: TRBV5-1; D gene: -; J gene: TRBJ2-1; clone size: once; CDR3 protein: CASSLRQNSYNEQFF; CDR3 DNA: TGCGCCAGCAGCTTGAGACAGAACTCCTACAATGAGCAGTTCTTC
V gene: TRBV12-3/TRBV12-4; D gene: TRBD1; J gene: TRBJ1-2; clone size: -; CDR3 protein: CASSLWTGDGYTF; CDR3 DNA: TGTGCCAGCAGTCTCTGGACAGGGGACGGCTACACCTTC
V gene: TRBV29-1; D gene: -; J gene: TRBJ2-7; clone size: -; CDR3 protein: CSVEDGPSGEQYF; CDR3 DNA: TGCAGCGTTGAAGATGGACCGTCTGGCGAGCAGTACTTC
V gene: TRBV9; D gene: -; J gene: TRBJ1-1; clone size: -; CDR3 protein: CASSVGGKRFTEAFF; CDR3 DNA: TGTGCCAGCAGCGTAGGGGGGAAACGGTTCACTGAAGCTTTCTTT
V gene: TRBV28; D gene: -; J gene: TRBJ1-1; clone size: -; CDR3 protein: CASSLWDSLNTEAFF; CDR3 DNA: TGTGCCAGCAGTTTATGGGACAGTTTGAACACTGAAGCTTTCTTT
V gene: TRBV20-1; D gene: TRBD2; J gene: TRBJ2-1; clone size: -; CDR3 protein: CSARVAGRVYNEQFF; CDR3 DNA: TGCAGTGCTAGAGTAGCGGGAAGGGTTTACAATGAGCAGTTCTTC
V gene: TRBV20-1; D gene: -; J gene: TRBJ2-2; clone size: -; CDR3 protein: CSARALSGELFF; CDR3 DNA: TGCAGTGCTAGGGCGTTGAGCGGGGAGCTGTTTTTT
V gene: TRBV20-1; D gene: TRBD1; J gene: TRBJ2-7; clone size: few; CDR3 protein: CSARQGGYEQYF; CDR3 DNA: TGCAGTGCCAGACAGGGGGGCTACGAGCAGTACTTC
V gene: TRBV29-1; D gene: -; J gene: TRBJ1-2; clone size: -; CDR3 protein: CSVVDGVSNGYTF; CDR3 DNA: TGCAGCGTTGTGGATGGGGTTTCCAATGGCTACACCTTC
V gene: TRBV10-3; D gene: TRBD1; J gene: TRBJ2-7; clone size: -; CDR3 protein: CATRPTGQGFYEQYF; CDR3 DNA: TGTGCCACCAGGCCCACGGGACAGGGGTTCTACGAGCAGTACTTC
V gene: TRBV11-1; D gene: -; J gene: TRBJ2-1; clone size: -; CDR3 protein: CASSLGANPYNEQFF; CDR3 DNA: TGTGCCAGCAGCTTAGGGGCTAATCCATACAATGAGCAGTTCTTC
V gene: TRBV6-5; D gene: -; J gene: TRBJ2-4; clone size: -; CDR3 protein: CASRHREGIQYF; CDR3 DNA: TGTGCCAGCAGACACAGGGAAGGCATTCAGTACTTC
V gene: TRBV6-1; D gene: TRBD2; J gene: TRBJ2-1; clone size: few; CDR3 protein: CASTGAGGPYNEQFF; CDR3 DNA: TGTGCCAGCACCGGAGCGGGGGGGCCCTACAATGAGCAGTTCTTC